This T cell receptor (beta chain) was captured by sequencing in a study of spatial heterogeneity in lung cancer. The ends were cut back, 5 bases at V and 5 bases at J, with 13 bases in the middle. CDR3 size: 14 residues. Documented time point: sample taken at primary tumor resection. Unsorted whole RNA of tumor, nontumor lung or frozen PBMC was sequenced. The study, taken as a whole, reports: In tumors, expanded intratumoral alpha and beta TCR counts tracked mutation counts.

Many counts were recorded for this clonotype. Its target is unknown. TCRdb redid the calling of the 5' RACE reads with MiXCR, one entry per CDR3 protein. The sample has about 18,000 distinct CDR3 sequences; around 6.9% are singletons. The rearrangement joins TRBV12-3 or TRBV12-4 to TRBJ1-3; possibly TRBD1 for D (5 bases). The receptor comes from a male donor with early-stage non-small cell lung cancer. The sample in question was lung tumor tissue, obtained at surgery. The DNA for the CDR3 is TGTGCCAGCAGTCCTCGTCAGGGAAGAAACACCATATATTTT. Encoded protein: CASSPRQGRNTIYF.